This T cell receptor (beta chain) originates from a study of blood T cells in healthy people across ages. As for the study in general: About one barcoded TCR beta cDNA was captured per two T cells. Notes on the study in general: Unsorted PBMC input precluded a conclusive naive versus antigen-experienced comparison. Naive T cell percentage and TCR beta diversity correlated strongly.

To note about this clonotype: What it binds is unknown.

CDR1 is SGDLS and CDR2 is YYNGEE in the germline V gene. The V and J ends lost 2 bases and 1 base respectively, with 11 bases between them. The CDR3 totals 15 residues. It was with a sample-barcoded 5' primer and a J-beta primer mix that a second PCR of roughly 7 to 11 cycles was run. TCRdb itself ran the 5' RACE reads through MiXCR, one entry per CDR3 protein. The sample records some 1,000,000 distinct CDR3 sequences, approximately 25% being singletons. These same data were also listed under a study on T cells of mothers and their children. That source reports: About 3.1 million TCR beta reads per child versus over 9 million per mother.

The clonotype originates from a girl aged 2-10 years in good health. The V call is TRBV9, the J call TRBJ2-3; D remains unclear. Sample: blood. The DNA for the CDR3 is TGTGCCAGCAGCGTTTGGTCGTCTCGCACAGATACGCAGTATTTT. Protein: CASSVWSSRTDTQYF.